Following are 5 T cell receptor beta chains from one sample sequenced in a study of cytomegalovirus exposure and HLA in healthy donors. PCR used 60 Vbeta primers and 13 Jbeta primers. Method: immunoSEQ multiplex PCR; TCRdb's copy keeps in-frame clones and lacks some. The sample lists around 130,000 clones; roughly 80% were seen once. The material sequenced was PBMCs. All receptors come from a man aged 30 to 39 in good health and CMV-seronegative.

V usage is TRBV27 and J usage is TRBJ1-4; D uncertain. Trimming cost V 0 bases and J 8 bases, with 7 bases left between them. Germline loops: CDR1 MNHEY, CDR2 SMNVEV (reference sequence). The CDR3 spans 13 residues. The CDR3 protein is CASSLSRGEKLFF. The CDR3 nucleotides are TGTGCCAGCAGTTTATCGCGGGGAGAAAAACTGTTTTTT. Complete variable domain (other parts from reference TRBV27 and TRBJ1-4): EAQVTQNPRYLITVTGKKLTVTCSQNMNHEYMSWYRQDPGLGLRQIYYSMNVEVTDKGDVPEGYKVSRKEKRNFPLILESPSPNQTSLYFCASSLSRGEKLFFGSGTQLSVL.

The chain employs TRBV5-1 and TRBJ2-3; D possibly corresponds to TRBD2 (6 bases). CDR1 is SGHRS and CDR2 is YFSETQ in the germline V gene. CDR3 size: 14 residues. Trimming left V 6 bases short and J 6 bases short, with 17 bases between. The CDR3 spells CASTPVGGGDTQYF. The DNA of the CDR3 is TGCGCCAGCACCCCGGTGGGGGGTGGGGATACGCAGTATTTT.

This clone was observed at least ten times. The chain uses TRBV27 and TRBJ1-1, with TRBD1 matching over 8 bases. V dropped 4 bases and J dropped 4; count of bases not matched to a gene: 14. The V gene's germline CDR1 is MNHEY and CDR2 SMNVEV (reference sequence). The CDR3 has 17 residues. As DNA, the CDR3 is TGTGCCAGCAGTTCGCACCTTACAGGGGGAAAGAGCACTGAAGCTTTCTTT. Translated: CASSSHLTGGKSTEAFF.

V is TRBV2 and J is TRBJ2-5; D might be TRBD1 (6 bases). Per germline, CDR1 SNHLY and CDR2 FYNNEI. There are 17 residues in the CDR3. The V end lost 2 bases, the J end lost 4 bases, and 20 bases lay between the germline ends. In DNA, the CDR3 is TGTGCCAGCAGTGAAAGGGCGGGCAGGGGAGAAGGAGAGACCCAGTACTTC. This translates into CASSERAGRGEGETQYF.

This chain links TRBV4-3 with TRBJ1-2; D is uncertain. Germline V gene lookup returns CDR1 LGHNA and CDR2 YSLEER. This CDR3 region has 15 residues. V was cut by 0 bases and J by 6 bases, with 14 bases left in between. The CDR3 loop reads CASSQDPTVYDGYTF. CDR3 DNA: TGCGCCAGCAGCCAAGATCCCACAGTATATGATGGCTACACCTTC.